Listed below are T cell receptor beta chains from one sample, sequenced in a study of T-cell reconstitution after alpha-beta-depleted transplantation in children. TCRdb passed the PCR reads through MiXCR, listing each CDR3 protein once. The sample consists of about 110,000 distinct CDR3 sequences, around 10% of them appearing once. Sequencing was performed on PBMCs, taken before TCRalphabeta/CD19-depleted stem cell transplant. Receptor source: a boy aged 2 to 10 with acute lymphoblastic leukemia, due to receive a stem cell transplant. Each CDR3 is given with its conserved first and last residue. Each record gives: V gene, clone size, D gene, J gene, CDR3 DNA, CDR3 protein. The D gene is left open where the match is weak. Expanded clones get a size class; other rows say once, few or many, or leave the size out.

TRBV7-9,few,TRBD1,TRBJ2-1,TGTGCCAGCAGCCCAAGGGACAGGGAATGGTATGAGCAGTTCTTC,CASSPRDREWYEQFF
TRBV10-3,many,NA,TRBJ2-1,TGTGCCATCAAAAGTGGGCAGGGACCGACCTATGAGCAGTTCTTC,CAIKSGQGPTYEQFF
TRBV5-1,few,TRBD2,TRBJ2-7,TGCGCCAGCAGCTTGGAGAATGGCGGGAGTGGTCCAGAGCAGTACTTC,CASSLENGGSGPEQYF
TRBV28,NA,TRBD2,TRBJ2-7,TGTGCCAGCAGTTTGGCTAGCGGGGGAATCACCTACGAGCAGTACTTC,CASSLASGGITYEQYF
TRBV24-1,few,NA,TRBJ2-3,TGTGCCACCAGTGATTCCCTCGGGACAGGACTAGGGAATACGCAGTATTTT,CATSDSLGTGLGNTQYF
TRBV20-1,many,NA,TRBJ2-7,TGCAGTGCCCCGGGACCCAGTCGGGGGTACGAGCAGTACTTC,CSAPGPSRGYEQYF
TRBV7-7,many,NA,TRBJ2-5,TGTGCTAGCAGCTTAACGAGTTCCCAAGAGACCCAGTACTTC,CASSLTSSQETQYF
TRBV4-2,many,NA,TRBJ1-2,TGTGCCAGCAGCCAAGGTCCAGGGGAGGTTAGCTACACCTTC,CASSQGPGEVSYTF
TRBV7-9,many,TRBD2,TRBJ2-3,TGTGCCAGCAGCCGGACTAGCGGAAGCACAGATACGCAGTATTTT,CASSRTSGSTDTQYF
TRBV12-3/TRBV12-4,many,NA,TRBJ2-1,TGTGCCAGCAGTTTGAGTATGGAGCAGTTCTTC,CASSLSMEQFF
TRBV4-1,NA,TRBD2,TRBJ2-1,TGCGCCAGCAGCCAAGATCTGGGACTAGCGAGGAATGAGCAGTTCTTC,CASSQDLGLARNEQFF
TRBV4-1,few,TRBD1,TRBJ2-1,TGCGCCAGCAGCCAAGATCGGGACAGCTCCTACAATGAGCAGTTCTTC,CASSQDRDSSYNEQFF
TRBV7-6,many,TRBD1,TRBJ2-1,TGTGCCAGCAGCCCCAGACAGGGATCATACAATGAGCAGTTCTTC,CASSPRQGSYNEQFF
TRBV30,few,NA,TRBJ1-5,TGTGCCTGGAGTGTGTTAAGCAATCAGCCCCAGCATTTT,CAWSVLSNQPQHF
TRBV7-9,few,TRBD2,TRBJ2-1,TGTGCCAGCACCCACCCCGCGGGGGTATACAATGAGCAGTTCTTC,CASTHPAGVYNEQFF
TRBV18,once,TRBD2,TRBJ2-2,TGTGCCAGCTCACCGGGACTAGCGGAGAACACCGGGGAGCTGTTTTTT,CASSPGLAENTGELFF
TRBV7-9,many,NA,TRBJ2-7,TGTGCCAGCAGCTTGGATTACGAGCAGTACTTC,CASSLDYEQYF